This T cell receptor beta chain was documented in a study of shared clonotypes between healthy human individuals. Several immunoSEQ 96-well plates shared each subset's DNA, each plate a replicate. Using immunoSEQ multiplex PCR, the repertoire was profiled, and TCRdb retains in-frame clones only, with some absent. The sample lists approximately 2,200,000 clones, 90% to 95% occurring once. Terminally differentiated effector memory CD45RA+ cells were excluded from the naive CD8 cells, which were CD45RO-negative and positively selected for CCR7. Donors comprised healthy HIV-negative adults lacking recent acute infections or vaccinations. The CDR3 runs to 15 residues. V shed 6 bases, J shed 5 bases, and the junction held 5 bases outside the gene matches. Germline V CDR1 and CDR2: MNHEY, SVGAGI.

The chain combines TRBV6-5 with TRBJ2-3; 13 bases line up with TRBD2. Sequenced material: naive CD8+ T cells from PBMCs. The clonotype comes from a man between 18 and 29 years old in good health. Some clones in this sample may be carry-over from other donors' samples. The CDR3 DNA reads as TGTGCCAGCAGATCGGGACTAGCGGGACAAGATACGCAGTATTTT. This encodes CASRSGLAGQDTQYF.